This T cell receptor (beta chain) appears in the sequencing data of a study of Ad26.COV2.S vaccination and SARS-CoV-2 variants. The V segment lost 5 bases and the J segment 7 bases; nucleotides outside the gene matches: 8. The germline V gene encodes CDR1 SEHNR and CDR2 FQNEAQ (reference sequence). The CDR3 spans 15 residues. Assay: immunoSEQ multiplex PCR; the TCRdb copy retains only in-frame clones and omits some. The table shows around 100,000 clones, with 80% occurring only once. This TCR came from a human donor who had recovered from COVID-19. The rearrangement links TRBV7-9 to TRBJ1-2; TRBD1 matches at 12 bases. Sequencing used peripheral blood, obtained after recovery from COVID-19. CDR3 loop: CASSAKGQGAGGYTF. The CDR3 region has the DNA TGTGCCAGCAGCGCAAAGGGACAGGGGGCCGGTGGCTACACCTTC.